The next 24 T cell receptor beta chains were all read from a single sample in a study of T cell responses to AZD1222 COVID-19 vaccine. TCRdb's table, derived via immunoSEQ multiplex PCR, lists solely in-frame clones and lacks some. The sample yields 54,000 or so clones, about 90% seen once. Here the sequenced sample was peripheral blood, taken on day 0 of AZD1222 vaccination. The source of these receptors is an adult in good health.

The genes are TRBV10-1 and TRBJ2-1; TRBD1 matches 9 bases. Germline V lookup: CDR1 WNHNN, CDR2 SYGVQD (reference sequence). CDR3 size: 15 residues. V shed 7 bases and J 4 bases; nucleotides not matched to a gene: 8. CDR3 residues: CASTGQGLFYNEQFF. The CDR3 bases are TGCGCCAGCACCGGACAGGGGCTTTTTTACAATGAGCAGTTCTTC.

The chain has TRBV7-2 and TRBJ2-2; TRBD2 matches 8 bases. The ends lost 1 base at V and 4 bases at J; junction bases unmatched: 8. The CDR3 consists of 17 residues. Germline V lookup: CDR1 SGHTA, CDR2 FQGNSA. The CDR3 region has the DNA TGTGCCAGCAGCTTAGTCCAGCGGGGGCCGGGCACCGGGGAGCTGTTTTTT. Its protein product is CASSLVQRGPGTGELFF.

The rearrangement joins TRBV28 to TRBJ2-3; TRBD1 is a possible D gene (6 bases). Trimming took off 10 bases at V and 2 bases at J, with 13 bases between the two ends. This CDR3 region has 13 residues. Germline V lookup: CDR1 MDHEN, CDR2 SYDVKM. The CDR3 region has the DNA TGTGCCACCCTGAGGGGGAACACAGATACGCAGTATTTT. It is translated as CATLRGNTDTQYF.

The gene calls are TRBV6-5 and TRBJ1-4; a weak D match, TRBD1 (5 bases). The CDR3 is 12 residues long. Germline V gene data show CDR1 as MNHEY and CDR2 as SVGAGI. V was cut by 11 bases and J by 7 bases, with 14 bases left in between. CDR3 in DNA: TGTGCCGCTGGGGGGGTTGGTGAAAAACTGTTTTTT. It is translated as CAAGGVGEKLFF.

The chain combines TRBV6-1 with TRBJ1-5; no reliable D call. Trimming shortened V by 2 bases and J by 3 bases, and 14 bases separated the two germline ends. Germline loops: CDR1 MNHNS, CDR2 SASEGT. The CDR3 sequence is 16 residues long. The CDR3 here is CASSEMRLAINQPQHF. The DNA of the CDR3 is TGTGCCAGCAGTGAAATGAGATTGGCTATCAATCAGCCCCAGCATTTT.

CDR3 sequence: CATSRDWDRVGGYTF. DNA of the CDR3: TGTGCCACCAGCAGAGATTGGGACAGGGTGGGTGGCTACACCTTC. The V gene is TRBV15, the J gene TRBJ1-2, with 9 bases aligning to TRBD1. Per the germline V gene, CDR1 is LNHNV and CDR2 is YYDKDF (reference sequence). Trimming took 0 bases from V and 7 from J; bases not matched to a gene: 6. The CDR3 has 15 amino acids.

The J gene is TRBJ2-2, the V gene TRBV5-1, with D hard to call. V was trimmed by 5 bases and J by 4 bases, leaving 12 bases between them. In germline, CDR1 is SGHRS, CDR2 YFSETQ. The CDR3 sequence is 14 residues long. Here the CDR3 reads CASRPGPFTGELFF. CDR3 nucleotide sequence: TGCGCCAGCAGACCCGGGCCTTTCACCGGGGAGCTGTTTTTT.

The chain uses TRBV28 and TRBJ2-7; D unclear. The germline CDR1 and CDR2 sequences are MDHEN and SYDVKM. This CDR3 has 11 amino acids. Trimming removed 8 bases at V and 0 bases at J, with 5 bases between. The CDR3 sequence: CASLSSYEQYF. CDR3 DNA sequence: TGTGCCAGCCTCAGCTCCTACGAGCAGTACTTC. Filled out from reference TRBV28 and TRBJ2-7, the complete variable domain reads DVKVTQSSRYLVKRTGEKVFLECVQDMDHENMFWYRQDPGLGLRLIYFSYDVKMKEKGDIPEGYSVSREKKERFSLILESASTNQTSMYLCASLSSYEQYFGPGTRLTVT.

V usage is TRBV28 and J usage is TRBJ2-1; 11 bases agree with TRBD2. J gave up 8 bases and V 4 bases, and 22 bases lay outside the gene matches. CDR3 length equals 20 residues. Germline lookup yields CDR1 MDHEN and CDR2 SYDVKM. Here the CDR3 DNA reads TGTGCCAGCAGTTACCCGGGAAAGGTCCCGCTAGCGGGGGGTAATGATGAGCAGTTCTTC. Translation gives CASSYPGKVPLAGGNDEQFF.

The rearrangement uses TRBV12-3 or TRBV12-4 and TRBJ2-5; D may be TRBD1 (5 bases). This CDR3 has 13 residues. The ends were cut back, 3 bases at V and 3 bases at J, with 8 bases in the middle. CDR3 DNA sequence: TGTGCCAGCAGTTTCGAGACAGAAGAGACCCAGTACTTC. This gives the protein CASSFETEETQYF.

This chain links TRBV19 with TRBJ1-1; TRBD1 is a possible D gene (5 bases). The CDR3 is made up of 16 amino acids. Germline CDR1 LNHDA, CDR2 SQIVND (reference sequence). Trimming stripped 3 bases from V and 4 bases from J, with 18 bases between. CDR3 DNA sequence: TGTGCCAGTAGTATGTTAGGGGCAGGGCGTCGCACTGAAGCTTTCTTT. This gives the protein CASSMLGAGRRTEAFF.

This clone was counted only a few times. V usage is TRBV5-8 and J usage is TRBJ2-7; D remains unclear. CDR1 and CDR2 (germline): SGHTS, YDEGEE. V lost 3 bases to trimming and J lost 2 bases, with 9 bases between them. The CDR3 length is 13 residues. CDR3 DNA sequence: TGTGCCAGCAGCTCTGGACCCACCTACGAGCAGTACTTC. Protein: CASSSGPTYEQYF.

This clone was detected a few times. V and J are TRBV28 and TRBJ1-4, with a tentative D call TRBD1 (5 bases). The CDR3 has 12 amino acids. V lost 7 bases and J lost 5, with 8 bases in between. CDR1 and CDR2 (germline): MDHEN, SYDVKM. This chain's CDR3 is CASNRPNEKLFF. The CDR3 nucleotides are TGTGCCAGCAACAGGCCCAATGAAAAACTGTTTTTT.

The V gene is TRBV5-5, the J gene TRBJ1-4; the D gene is possibly TRBD1 (5 bases). V dropped 2 bases and J dropped 3 bases, with 8 bases sitting between them. Germline CDR1 and CDR2: SGHKS and YYEKEE (reference sequence). The CDR3 spans 14 residues. The CDR3 coding sequence is TGTGCCAGCAGCTTTGGGGGGGCTAATGAAAAACTGTTTTTT. This gives the protein CASSFGGANEKLFF. The variable domain in full, with the rest retrieved from reference TRBV5-5 and TRBJ1-4, is DAGVTQSPTHLIKTRGQQVTLRCSPISGHKSVSWYQQVLGQGPQFIFQYYEKEERGRGNFPDRFSARQFPNYSSELNVNALLLGDSALYLCASSFGGANEKLFFGSGTQLSVL.

This clone was found a few times. The chain has TRBV5-1 and TRBJ1-2, with 7 bases that match TRBD1. The germline V gene has CDR1 SGHRS and CDR2 YFSETQ. The CDR3 sequence is 13 residues long. V lost 3 bases, J lost 8 bases, and 7 bases stayed unmatched. The CDR3 reads CASSSTGMVGYTF. Here the CDR3 DNA reads TGCGCCAGCAGCTCGACAGGGATGGTCGGCTACACCTTC.

This clone was counted a single time. The chain links TRBV6-5 to TRBJ2-3; TRBD1 aligns across 10 bases. From germline, CDR1 is MNHEY and CDR2 SVGAGI. Germline trimming cut 0 bases from V and 4 bases from J; bases unmatched to any gene: 1. This CDR3 is 15 amino acids long. The CDR3 protein is CASSYSTGGPDTQYF. The CDR3 DNA follows: TGTGCCAGCAGTTACTCGACAGGGGGCCCAGATACGCAGTATTTT.

The V gene is TRBV3-1 (or the pseudogene TRBV3-2), the J gene TRBJ2-3; TRBD2 aligns across 8 bases. Germline CDR1 reads LGHDT; CDR2 reads YNNKEL (reference sequence). V trimming: 5 bases; J trimming: 4 bases; junction bases outside the gene matches: 8. This CDR3 spans 15 amino acids. The CDR3 spells CASSEGGGWADTQYF. CDR3 nucleotide sequence: TGTGCCAGCAGCGAAGGCGGGGGGTGGGCAGATACGCAGTATTTT.

CDR3 nucleotides: TGTGCCAGCAGTTACGATTTGGTTCCCCTCCACTTT. The encoded protein is CASSYDLVPLHF. The rearrangement joins TRBV6-2 or TRBV6-3 to TRBJ1-6, with no clear D. From germline, CDR1 is MNHEY and CDR2 SVGEGT. The length of the CDR3 is 12 residues. The V end lost 2 bases, the J end lost 13 bases, and 9 bases lay between the germline ends.

This chain joins TRBV10-2 and TRBJ2-7; maybe TRBD1 (5 bases). Germline V gives CDR1 WSHSY, CDR2 SAAADI. CDR3 size: 15 residues. Trimming cost V 10 bases and J 2 bases, with 21 bases left between them. CDR3 protein: CATTWGPRSAYEQYF. The CDR3, as DNA: TGCGCCACCACCTGGGGCCCCCGGTCGGCCTACGAGCAGTACTTC.

This chain connects TRBV11-2 to TRBJ1-1; a possible D gene is TRBD1 (6 bases). Between the trimmed V and J ends, which lost 5 bases and 4 bases, there was a span of 11 bases. The CDR3 is made up of 13 amino acids. Germline values: CDR1 SGHAT, CDR2 FQNNGV. The CDR3 spells CASSGQRATEAFF. CDR3 sequence (DNA): TGTGCCAGCAGCGGACAGAGGGCCACTGAAGCTTTCTTT.

V gene TRBV24-1 combines with J gene TRBJ2-3; 8 bases are shared with TRBD1. CDR1 and CDR2 (germline): KGHDR, SFDVKD. This CDR3 is built from 15 residues. Trimming took 6 bases from V and 1 from J; bases not matched to a gene: 5. The CDR3 DNA sequence: TGTGCCACCAGTTCCAGGGGGCTAGGCACAGATACGCAGTATTTT. Its translation is CATSSRGLGTDTQYF.

The rearrangement links TRBV5-1 to TRBJ2-6, with no clear D. Deletions cut 2 bases from V and 1 base from J, with 10 bases between. Germline values: CDR1 SGHRS, CDR2 YFSETQ. The CDR3 extends over 16 amino acids. CDR3 sequence: CASSFFQASGANVLTF. CDR3 DNA: TGCGCCAGCAGCTTTTTTCAGGCGTCTGGGGCCAACGTCCTGACTTTC.

The V and J genes are TRBV7-6 and TRBJ2-1; 9 nucleotides align to TRBD1. Germline CDR1 and CDR2: SGHVS and FNYEAQ. Germline trimming cut 0 bases from V and 7 bases from J; bases unmatched to any gene: 4. The length of the CDR3 is 15 residues. CDR3 DNA: TGTGCCAGCAGCTTAGCGCCGGGACAGGGAAATGAGCAGTTCTTC. Translating gives CASSLAPGQGNEQFF.

The chain links TRBV6-5 to TRBJ1-1; TRBD1 is a possible D gene (6 bases). Trimming pared 6 bases from V and 2 bases from J, leaving 13 bases between. The germline V gene has CDR1 MNHEY and CDR2 SVGAGI. This CDR3 has 14 residues. The CDR3 nucleotides are TGTGCCAGCAGAAAGGGGGACACCAACACTGAAGCTTTCTTT. Encoded protein: CASRKGDTNTEAFF.